The 24 T cell receptor beta chains given below trace back to one sample, sequenced in a study of cytomegalovirus exposure and HLA in healthy donors. The PCR contained 60 Vbeta and 13 Jbeta primers. TCRdb's copy holds only in-frame clones and misses some; the assay was immunoSEQ multiplex PCR. The table shows 120,000 or so clones, with 75% to 80% occurring only once. Sequencing was carried out using PBMCs. The receptors shown here come from a woman aged 35 to 49 in good health and CMV-seronegative.

The chain joins TRBV18 to TRBJ2-1; TRBD2 aligns across 8 bases. The length of the CDR3 is 18 residues. Unmatched junction bases numbered 16, after V lost 5 bases and J lost 4 bases. Germline V CDR1 and CDR2: KGHSH, LQKENI. The CDR3 DNA reads as TGTGCCAGCTCATCTCGGGGGGGTTCTAGCGCGGGATACAATGAGCAGTTCTTC. It codes for CASSSRGGSSAGYNEQFF.

J is TRBJ2-2 and V is TRBV28; no definite D call. This CDR3 contains 17 residues. Trimming took 5 bases from V and 1 from J, leaving 17 bases between them. The germline V gene has CDR1 MDHEN and CDR2 SYDVKM. The CDR3 is CASSHSPPRGNTGELFF. The CDR3 DNA is TGTGCCAGCAGTCACTCCCCCCCCCGTGGGAACACCGGGGAGCTGTTTTTT.

V gene TRBV7-6 combines with J gene TRBJ2-1; 12 bases agree with TRBD2. After removal of 3 bases from V and 0 bases from J, the junction contained 6 bases not matched to a gene. The CDR3 is made up of 18 amino acids. Per germline, CDR1 SGHVS and CDR2 FNYEAQ. The CDR3 reads CASSLLAGGPLSYNEQFF. The DNA for the CDR3 is TGTGCCAGCAGCTTGCTAGCGGGAGGGCCTCTCTCCTACAATGAGCAGTTCTTC.

The rearrangement links TRBV23-1 to TRBJ2-7, with 9 bases identical to TRBD2. TRBV23-1 is sorted into the ORF group, with uncertain function. The V gene end was trimmed by 3 bases and the J gene end by 2 bases; junction bases not matched to a gene: 8. CDR3 length: 16 amino acids. The CDR3 region is CASSHTLAGPPYEQYF. The DNA of the CDR3 is TGCGCCAGCAGTCACACACTAGCGGGCCCCCCCTACGAGCAGTACTTC.

The V gene is TRBV5-1, the J gene TRBJ2-5; 8 bases are shared with TRBD2. In germline, CDR1 is SGHRS, CDR2 YFSETQ. This CDR3 spans 14 amino acids. J lost 5 bases, V lost 2 bases, and 5 bases had no gene match. CDR3 residues: CASSLGTSGETQYF. CDR3 DNA sequence: TGCGCCAGCAGCTTAGGGACTAGTGGGGAGACCCAGTACTTC.

The chain recombines TRBV2 with TRBJ2-7, with 8 bases lining up with TRBD2. V lost 4 bases and J lost 4; bases outside the gene matches: 6. The germline gives CDR1 SNHLY, CDR2 FYNNEI. The CDR3 runs 14 residues. In nucleotides, the CDR3 is TGTGCCAGCAGTGGTGACGGGGGGGGGTACGAGCAGTACTTC. Its translation is CASSGDGGGYEQYF.

The J gene is TRBJ1-1, the V gene TRBV28, with 10 bases that match TRBD1. Trimming took 5 bases from V and 5 from J; bases not matched to a gene: 2. Germline CDR1 reads MDHEN; CDR2 reads SYDVKM. This CDR3 is built from 13 residues. CDR3 bases: TGTGCCAGCAGTAAGGACAGGGGGACTGAAGCTTTCTTT. It yields the protein CASSKDRGTEAFF. Variable domain in full (rest from reference TRBV28 and TRBJ1-1): DVKVTQSSRYLVKRTGEKVFLECVQDMDHENMFWYRQDPGLGLRLIYFSYDVKMKEKGDIPEGYSVSREKKERFSLILESASTNQTSMYLCASSKDRGTEAFFGQGTRLTVV.

This clone came up a few times. The CDR3 sequence is CATTEEGETQYF. The CDR3 DNA reads TGTGCCACCACCGAGGAGGGGGAGACCCAGTACTTC. The V and J genes are TRBV2 and TRBJ2-5, with D perhaps TRBD2 (6 bases). Germline CDR1 is SNHLY and CDR2 is FYNNEI. The CDR3 is made up of 12 amino acids. V gave up 10 bases and J gave up 5 bases, with 14 bases separating them.

This chain joins TRBV18 and TRBJ1-2; no clear D gene. The V and J ends lost 6 bases and 7 bases respectively, with 15 bases between them. CDR3 length: 13 residues. The germline V gene has CDR1 KGHSH and CDR2 LQKENI. The CDR3 region has the DNA TGTGCCAGCTCGTCAGGATTCGATAGTGGCTACACCTTC. It translates to CASSSGFDSGYTF.

CDR3 nucleotide sequence: TGTGCCAGCAGACACTACGATAATAGCAATCAGCCCCAGCATTTT. Translating it yields CASRHYDNSNQPQHF. The chain employs TRBV6-1 and TRBJ1-5; D not resolved. Germline V CDR1 and CDR2: MNHNS, SASEGT. CDR3 length equals 15 residues. Deletions cut 6 bases from V and 0 bases from J, with 12 bases between.

V gene TRBV2 combines with J gene TRBJ1-5, with D tentatively TRBD1 (5 bases). With 6 bases removed from V and 3 bases from J, the gap between germline ends came to 9 bases. Germline CDR1 reads SNHLY; CDR2 reads FYNNEI. The CDR3 has 13 residues. CDR3 sequence: CASRGGLNQPQHF. The CDR3 coding sequence is TGTGCCAGCAGGGGGGGTCTCAATCAGCCCCAGCATTTT.

The chain combines TRBV2 with TRBJ2-1; D is possibly TRBD1 (5 bases). The CDR3 extends over 12 amino acids. The V and J ends lost 2 bases and 7 bases respectively, with 6 bases between them. The germline V gene has CDR1 SNHLY and CDR2 FYNNEI. CDR3 protein: CASSERGNEQFF. The CDR3 DNA is TGTGCCAGCAGTGAAAGGGGTAATGAGCAGTTCTTC. Full variable domain (outside the CDR3, taken from reference TRBV2 and TRBJ2-1): EPEVTQTPSHQVTQMGQEVILRCVPISNHLYFYWYRQILGQKVEFLVSFYNNEISEKSEIFDDQFSVERPDGSNFTLKIRSTKLEDSAMYFCASSERGNEQFFGPGTRLTVL.

This clone was observed a handful of times. The J gene is TRBJ2-7, the V gene TRBV5-4; 7 nucleotides match TRBD2. CDR1 is SGHNT and CDR2 is YYREEE in the germline V gene (reference sequence). V shed 4 bases and J 6 bases; nucleotides not matched to a gene: 10. The CDR3 spans 14 residues. CDR3: CASSPQRGVFEQYF. CDR3 DNA: TGTGCCAGCAGCCCCCAGCGGGGTGTGTTCGAGCAGTACTTC.

The rearrangement uses TRBV18 and TRBJ2-7; tentatively, D is TRBD2 (5 bases). V lost 3 bases and J lost 6, with 18 bases in between. CDR3 size: 15 residues. Germline V gene data show CDR1 as KGHSH and CDR2 as LQKENI. CDR3 region: CASSPTGSVGPEQYF. CDR3 nucleotides: TGTGCCAGCTCACCGACGGGGTCGGTCGGACCCGAGCAGTACTTC. Full variable domain (rest looked up from reference TRBV18 and TRBJ2-7): NAGVMQNPRHLVRRRGQEARLRCSPMKGHSHVYWYRQLPEEGLKFMVYLQKENIIDESGMPKERFSAEFPKEGPSILRIQQVVRGDSAAYFCASSPTGSVGPEQYFGPGTRLTVT.

The genes are TRBV28 and TRBJ1-5, with D maybe TRBD1 (5 bases). The CDR3 consists of 16 residues. V was clipped by 6 bases and J by 2 bases, with 17 bases between them. Germline CDR1 reads MDHEN; CDR2 reads SYDVKM. CDR3 sequence: CASRSSGFRGNQPQHF. The DNA for the CDR3 is TGTGCCAGCAGGTCCTCAGGGTTTAGGGGCAATCAGCCCCAGCATTTT.

The gene calls are TRBV19 and TRBJ2-2; 8 bases are a match to TRBD2. CDR3 length: 15 residues. The germline CDR1 and CDR2 sequences are LNHDA and SQIVND (reference sequence). V shed 1 base and J 5 bases; nucleotides not matched to a gene: 3. The CDR3 spells CASSIGSSGTGELFF. The CDR3 bases are TGTGCCAGTAGTATAGGGTCTAGCGGGACCGGGGAGCTGTTTTTT.

This rearrangement joins TRBV5-1 to TRBJ2-3; 8 bases map to TRBD1. V was pared by 6 bases and J by 3 bases, with 6 bases of the junction left unmatched. The V gene's germline CDR1 is SGHRS and CDR2 YFSETQ. This CDR3 contains 14 residues. CDR3 amino acids: CASTRGQGTDTQYF. CDR3 in DNA: TGCGCCAGCACTCGTGGACAGGGAACAGATACGCAGTATTTT.

V gene TRBV11-2 combines with J gene TRBJ2-7; D may be TRBD1 (6 bases). Germline lookup yields CDR1 SGHAT and CDR2 FQNNGV. The CDR3 has 15 amino acids. Between the trimmed V and J ends, which lost 1 base and 6 bases, there was a span of 16 bases. Here the CDR3 reads CASSLVAGAMGEQYF. CDR3 DNA sequence: TGTGCCAGCAGCTTAGTCGCAGGGGCTATGGGCGAGCAGTACTTC.

The chain combines TRBV28 with TRBJ1-3; tentatively, D is TRBD1 (5 bases). V was clipped by 8 bases and J by 4 bases, with 18 bases between them. The CDR3 spans 15 residues. Germline CDR1 is MDHEN and CDR2 is SYDVKM. CDR3 region: CASSRGGTQGNTIYF. The CDR3 bases are TGTGCCAGCTCCCGGGGGGGGACTCAGGGAAACACCATATATTTT.

The chain is built from TRBV11-3 and TRBJ2-3, with D perhaps TRBD1 (7 bases). The V end lost 1 base, the J end lost 4 bases, and 12 bases lay between the germline ends. This CDR3 is built from 15 residues. Germline loops: CDR1 SGHNT, CDR2 YENEEA. The CDR3 bases are TGTGCCAGCAGCTTAGGCGGGACAGTTTCAGATACGCAGTATTTT. Encoded protein: CASSLGGTVSDTQYF.

This chain links TRBV19 with TRBJ2-6; a possible D gene is TRBD1 (5 bases). CDR3 length equals 17 residues. Between the trimmed V and J ends, which lost 1 base and 2 bases, there was a span of 12 bases. CDR1 and CDR2 (germline): LNHDA, SQIVND (reference sequence). The CDR3 spells CASSIAARVTGANVLTF. The DNA of the CDR3 is TGTGCCAGTAGTATAGCGGCCAGGGTAACTGGGGCCAACGTCCTGACTTTC.

This clone was detected only a few times. The rearrangement uses TRBV7-9 and TRBJ1-4; 7 nucleotides align to TRBD1. The V gene's germline CDR1 is SEHNR and CDR2 FQNEAQ (reference sequence). CDR3 length: 18 residues. Trimming took 1 base from V and 3 from J; bases not matched to a gene: 11. This CDR3 is CASSLVLGTAEANEKLFF. In DNA form, the CDR3 reads TGTGCCAGCAGCTTAGTACTTGGGACAGCCGAGGCTAATGAAAAACTGTTTTTT.

The J gene is TRBJ1-2, the V gene TRBV28; TRBD1 matches 8 bases. The V gene's germline CDR1 is MDHEN and CDR2 SYDVKM. V lost 2 bases and J lost 8; bases outside the gene matches: 19. The CDR3 has 18 residues. The CDR3 nucleotides read TGTGCCAGCAGTTTACGTGCGGCAGGGGGCGGATGGCTCCGGGGCTACACCTTC. Protein: CASSLRAAGGGWLRGYTF.

V usage is TRBV6-6 and J usage is TRBJ2-3; TRBD2 matches at 7 bases. Germline assignment: CDR1 MNHNY and CDR2 SVGAGI (reference sequence). The CDR3 runs to 15 residues. V lost 2 bases to trimming and J lost 4 bases; unmatched junction nucleotides: 6. DNA of the CDR3: TGTGCCAGCAGTTACGAAGCGGGGAAAGCAGATACGCAGTATTTT. Its protein product is CASSYEAGKADTQYF.